Presented here are 30 T cell receptor beta chains from one specimen sequenced in a study of T cell responses to AZD1222 COVID-19 vaccine. The repertoire was sequenced with immunoSEQ multiplex PCR; TCRdb's copy has only in-frame clones and lacks some. Here the sample spans around 100,000 clones, nearly 90% being singletons. The sample here was peripheral blood, taken on day 0 of AZD1222 vaccination. The receptors shown here come from an adult in good health.

The chain couples TRBV14 to TRBJ2-7; D possibly corresponds to TRBD1 (5 bases). Germline-derived CDR1 and CDR2 are SGHDN and FVKESK. Deletions cut 1 base from V and 3 bases from J, with 13 bases between. This CDR3 contains 15 residues. The CDR3 DNA sequence: TGTGCCAGCAGCCAAGGATGGGGCCGCCACTACGAGCAGTACTTC. Translated: CASSQGWGRHYEQYF.

V is TRBV6-1 and J is TRBJ1-6; 11 bases fit TRBD1. The CDR3 covers 18 residues. CDR1 and CDR2 from the germline V gene are MNHNS and SASEGT. Trimming at V came to 3 bases and at J to 3 bases, leaving 7 bases not matched to a gene. The CDR3 coding sequence is TGTGCCAGCAGTGATATTGGACAGGGGGCTCTCTATAATTCACCCCTCCACTTT. Amino acids: CASSDIGQGALYNSPLHF.

For the CDR3, the DNA is TGTGCCAGCAGCTTCCAGGCCGGGGAGCTGTTTTTT. The encoded protein is CASSFQAGELFF. The V and J genes are TRBV5-6 and TRBJ2-2; D unresolved. The V and J ends lost 2 bases and 6 bases respectively, with 5 bases between them. Germline loops: CDR1 SGHDT, CDR2 YYEEEE. The CDR3 has 12 residues.

The chain joins TRBV6-5 to TRBJ2-7; 8 nucleotides align to TRBD2. The length of the CDR3 is 15 residues. The J segment lost 2 bases and the V segment lost 0 bases, leaving 3 bases of the junction unmatched. Germline V gene lookup returns CDR1 MNHEY and CDR2 SVGAGI. The CDR3 loop reads CASSYSTGGAYEQYF. CDR3 DNA: TGTGCCAGCAGTTACTCGACCGGGGGGGCCTACGAGCAGTACTTC.

This clone appeared a few times. The genes are TRBV4-3 and TRBJ1-2; 8 bases fit TRBD1. Germline V gene data show CDR1 as LGHNA and CDR2 as YSLEER. This CDR3 is built from 16 residues. Losses at the gene ends were 1 base for V and 8 bases for J; bases not matched to a gene: 12. CDR3: CASSQAWDRSDSGYTF. Here the CDR3 DNA reads TGCGCCAGCAGCCAAGCGTGGGACAGGAGTGACAGCGGCTACACCTTC.

The chain has TRBV6-1 and TRBJ1-2, with D unclear. This CDR3 region has 14 residues. The germline gives CDR1 MNHNS, CDR2 SASEGT. Trimming removed 3 bases from V and 7 bases from J, with 15 bases in between. As DNA, the CDR3 is TGTGCCAGCAGTGACCCCCCACGGGGTAGTGGCTACACCTTC. Protein product: CASSDPPRGSGYTF.

This chain connects TRBV5-8 to TRBJ2-7; TRBD1 matches 9 bases. In germline, CDR1 is SGHTS, CDR2 YDEGEE. This CDR3 region has 14 residues. V shed 0 bases and J 6 bases; nucleotides not matched to a gene: 4. Here the CDR3 reads CASSLGTGASEQYF. CDR3 sequence (DNA): TGTGCCAGCAGCTTGGGGACAGGGGCCTCCGAGCAGTACTTC.

This chain joins TRBV19 and TRBJ2-1; D may be TRBD2 (5 bases). The CDR3 sequence is 16 residues long. V was trimmed by 11 bases and J by 3 bases, leaving 23 bases between them. CDR1 and CDR2 from the germline V gene are LNHDA and SQIVND (reference sequence). The DNA for the CDR3 is TGTGCCGCGGCAAGGACTGTTTCCCCCTACTACAATGAGCAGTTCTTC. Amino acid sequence: CAAARTVSPYYNEQFF.

The chain carries TRBV5-8 and TRBJ2-1, with TRBD2 as a possible D gene (6 bases). The CDR3 runs to 14 residues. Germline V CDR1 and CDR2: SGHTS, YDEGEE. The V end was cut by 4 bases, the J end by 0 bases, with 8 bases between. As DNA, the CDR3 is TGTGCCAGCAGCCCCGGGAGCTCCTACAATGAGCAGTTCTTC. Its protein is CASSPGSSYNEQFF.

The chain joins TRBV25-1 to TRBJ2-7; a possible D gene is TRBD1 (5 bases). The CDR3 consists of 15 residues. In germline, CDR1 is MGHDK, CDR2 SYGVNS. V was shortened by 2 bases and J by 3 bases, with 14 bases between the two germline ends. CDR3 residues: CASSEMGPVGYEQYF. The CDR3 region has the DNA TGTGCCAGCAGTGAAATGGGGCCTGTGGGCTACGAGCAGTACTTC.

This clone has only one observation. V usage is TRBV18 and J usage is TRBJ1-5, with D perhaps matching TRBD1 (5 bases). This CDR3 contains 14 residues. Germline V CDR1 and CDR2: KGHSH, LQKENI. The V end was cut by 3 bases, the J end by 3 bases, with 9 bases between. CDR3 DNA sequence: TGTGCCAGCTCACCGACAGCTGACAATCAGCCCCAGCATTTT. It specifies CASSPTADNQPQHF.

In its sample, this clone was seen once. This chain joins TRBV7-3 and TRBJ2-2; 7 bases map to TRBD2. J was trimmed by 3 bases and V by 7 bases; bases with no gene match: 8. Looked up from germline, CDR1 is SGHTA and CDR2 is FQGTGA. This CDR3 spans 15 amino acids. The CDR3 sequence is CASTDKAGYTGELFF. DNA for the CDR3: TGTGCCAGCACCGACAAAGCGGGGTACACCGGGGAGCTGTTTTTT.

The chain links TRBV7-9 to TRBJ1-2, with TRBD1 identical over 8 bases. V lost 3 bases to trimming and J lost 8 bases; unmatched junction nucleotides: 23. The V gene's germline CDR1 is SEHNR and CDR2 FQNEAQ (reference sequence). The CDR3 is 19 residues long. The CDR3 DNA reads TGTGCCAGCAGCTTTCCTCCGCACTCGGACAGGGCGATTCATGGCGGCTACACCTTC. Residues: CASSFPPHSDRAIHGGYTF.

The chain joins TRBV6-2 or TRBV6-3 to TRBJ1-1; D is unclear. This CDR3 contains 12 residues. V lost 0 bases and J 6 bases, leaving 5 bases between the germline ends. Germline-derived CDR1 and CDR2 are MNHEY and SVGEGT. CDR3 sequence: CASSYSHSEAFF. CDR3 in DNA: TGTGCCAGCAGTTACTCCCATTCTGAAGCTTTCTTT.

This chain connects TRBV5-1 to TRBJ2-5; 8 bases fit TRBD1. Trimming at V came to 4 bases and at J to 3 bases, leaving 5 bases not matched to a gene. Germline CDR1 and CDR2: SGHRS and YFSETQ. This CDR3 is built from 14 residues. CDR3 DNA: TGCGCCAGCAGCCGCGGGACAGGTGAAGAGACCCAGTACTTC. Its translation is CASSRGTGEETQYF.

The rearrangement links TRBV27 to TRBJ2-7; D remains ambiguous. The V gene's germline CDR1 is MNHEY and CDR2 SMNVEV (reference sequence). V lost 5 bases, J lost 6 bases, and 20 bases lay in between. The CDR3 is 15 amino acids. As DNA, the CDR3 is TGTGCCAGCAGTCCCCCGCCGGCAGGAAACGCCGAGCAGTACTTC. Translating it yields CASSPPPAGNAEQYF.

The chain recombines TRBV3-1 (or the pseudogene TRBV3-2) with TRBJ2-3, with TRBD1 matching over 10 bases. Germline V gene sequence: CDR1 LGHDT, CDR2 YNNKEL (reference sequence). Unmatched junction bases numbered 8, after V lost 4 bases and J lost 1 base. CDR3 length equals 17 residues. The CDR3, as DNA: TGTGCCAGCAGCCCCTTAGGGACAGGGGTAGGCACAGATACGCAGTATTTT. It yields the protein CASSPLGTGVGTDTQYF.

CDR3 DNA: TGTGCCAGCAGTAAGGACAGGGGGTACGAAAAACTGTTTTTT. The encoded protein is CASSKDRGYEKLFF. The rearrangement joins TRBV2 to TRBJ1-4; 10 nucleotides match TRBD1. Per the germline V gene, CDR1 is SNHLY and CDR2 is FYNNEI. V gave up 5 bases and J gave up 8 bases; unmatched junction bases: 5. This CDR3 has 14 residues.

The V and J genes are TRBV19 and TRBJ1-2; D is possibly TRBD1 (5 bases). Deletions cut 4 bases from V and 3 bases from J, with 15 bases between. This CDR3 contains 15 residues. In germline, CDR1 is LNHDA, CDR2 SQIVND (reference sequence). CDR3 region: CASSSYLGRDYGYTF. The DNA of the CDR3 is TGTGCCAGTAGTAGTTATTTGGGCAGGGACTATGGCTACACCTTC.

The rearrangement links TRBV6-6 to TRBJ1-2; D remains ambiguous. Germline V CDR1 and CDR2: MNHNY, SVGAGI (reference sequence). Trimming stripped 8 bases from V and 3 bases from J, with 16 bases between. The CDR3 consists of 14 residues. CDR3 loop: CASHKTEHYYGYTF. The DNA of the CDR3 is TGTGCCAGCCATAAGACGGAGCACTACTATGGCTACACCTTC.

V usage is TRBV5-4 and J usage is TRBJ1-4; D uncertain. Germline V gene data show CDR1 as SGHNT and CDR2 as YYREEE (reference sequence). This CDR3 has 13 residues. Deletions cut 0 bases from V and 5 bases from J, with 5 bases between. CDR3 loop: CASSLGGNEKLFF. Written as DNA, the CDR3 is TGTGCCAGCAGCTTGGGAGGGAATGAAAAACTGTTTTTT.

This chain joins TRBV23-1 and TRBJ1-5; TRBD1 is a possible D gene (5 bases). TRBV23-1 is marked as an open reading frame, function uncertain. The CDR3 sequence is 17 residues long. V was trimmed by 0 bases and J by 0 bases, leaving 12 bases between them. The DNA for the CDR3 is TGCGCCAGCAGTCAATCGGGGACCGATTGTAGCAATCAGCCCCAGCATTTT. Amino acids: CASSQSGTDCSNQPQHF.

V is TRBV21-1 and J is TRBJ1-5; the table's D gene call, TRBD1, was not cross checked with the DNA. TRBV21-1 is a known pseudogene. The CDR3 runs to 16 residues. The chain's CDR3 is CASRPWAGPVLFPQHF. In DNA, the CDR3 is TGTGCCAGCAGACCTTGGGCAGGGCCTGTATTGTTTCCCCAGCATTTT.

This clone was observed once. The chain joins TRBV3-1 (or the pseudogene TRBV3-2) to TRBJ1-2, with a possible D match to TRBD1 (6 bases). CDR3 length equals 15 residues. Trimming left V 2 bases short and J 6 bases short, with 16 bases between. Germline values: CDR1 LGHDT, CDR2 YNNKEL (reference sequence). CDR3 nucleotide sequence: TGTGCCAGCAGCCAATCACTACAGGGAATTGATGGCTACACCTTC. Its translation is CASSQSLQGIDGYTF.

The chain recombines TRBV19 with TRBJ1-2, with 8 positions matching TRBD1. Looked up from germline, CDR1 is LNHDA and CDR2 is SQIVND (reference sequence). V shed 6 bases and J 7 bases; nucleotides not matched to a gene: 13. The CDR3 contains 15 residues. The CDR3: CASRRTTGQGSGYTF. DNA for the CDR3: TGTGCCAGTAGACGAACTACTGGACAGGGTAGTGGCTACACCTTC.

This rearrangement joins TRBV6-5 to TRBJ1-5; a possible D gene is TRBD1 (5 bases). Trimming removed 6 bases at V and 3 bases at J, with 9 bases between. Germline CDR1 is MNHEY and CDR2 is SVGAGI. The CDR3 spans 13 residues. The CDR3 spells CASSDRDNQPQHF. The CDR3, as DNA: TGTGCCAGCAGCGACAGAGACAATCAGCCCCAGCATTTT.

The chain employs TRBV25-1 and TRBJ1-1; tentative D call: TRBD1 (5 bases). From germline, CDR1 is MGHDK and CDR2 SYGVNS. V gave up 7 bases and J gave up 3 bases, with 15 bases separating them. This CDR3 is 14 amino acids long. This CDR3 is CASTPYGGHTEAFF. In DNA form, the CDR3 reads TGTGCCAGCACCCCCTATGGGGGACACACTGAAGCTTTCTTT.

The chain recombines TRBV10-3 with TRBJ1-1; D might be TRBD1 (5 bases). Trimming removed 11 bases at V and 2 bases at J, with 15 bases between. This CDR3 is 13 amino acids long. CDR1 ENHRY and CDR2 SYGVKD come from the germline V gene. The CDR3, as DNA: TGTGCCTCCTGCTTGGGGGGAAACACTGAAGCTTTCTTT. It encodes CASCLGGNTEAFF.

J is TRBJ1-1 and V is TRBV5-1; D uncertain. Per the germline V gene, CDR1 is SGHRS and CDR2 is YFSETQ. V shed 3 bases and J shed 5 bases, with 14 bases lying between them. There are 14 residues in the CDR3. The CDR3 spells CASSSQDPRTEAFF. CDR3 DNA: TGCGCCAGCAGCTCCCAGGACCCGAGGACTGAAGCTTTCTTT.

The V gene is TRBV29-1, the J gene TRBJ1-4; 7 nucleotides match TRBD1. The CDR3 runs to 13 residues. The germline gives CDR1 SQVTM, CDR2 ANQGSEA. V shed 7 bases, J shed 8 bases, and the junction held 10 bases outside the gene matches. The CDR3 coding sequence is TGCAGCGCCACGGAGGGGGCGAGGGAAAAACTGTTTTTT. It is translated as CSATEGAREKLFF.